Sequencing of this TCR beta chain was carried out in a study of cytomegalovirus exposure and HLA in healthy donors. This CDR3 spans 15 amino acids. Germline values: CDR1 LNHNV, CDR2 YYDKDF (reference sequence). V lost 2 bases to trimming and J lost 7 bases; unmatched junction nucleotides: 7. The PCR was carried out with 60 Vbeta primers and 13 Jbeta primers. Assay used: immunoSEQ multiplex PCR; TCRdb lists only in-frame clones, some missing. The top ten clones hold approximately 5.8% of a sample with approximately 82,000 clones, less than 75% of them seen once. What was sequenced was PBMCs. This TCR came from a woman aged 25-40 years in good health and CMV-seropositive. This sequence joins TRBV15 and TRBJ2-1; 8 bases agree with TRBD2. The CDR3 sequence: CATSRQVASGNEQFF. The CDR3 coding sequence is TGTGCCACCAGCAGACAGGTCGCTAGCGGGAATGAGCAGTTCTTC.